What follows is one T cell receptor (beta chain) and its context. The CDR3 length is 15 residues. The ends were cut back, 6 bases at V and 2 bases at J, with 14 bases in the middle. Germline-derived CDR1 and CDR2 are MNHEY and SVGAGI. This sample was taken from a study of TIL therapy for anti-PD-1-resistant metastatic lung cancer. Time point specified: pre-treatment sample, taken before nivolumab and TIL therapy. Sequencing used immunoSEQ v3. Clones were read by immunoSEQ multiplex PCR, and TCRdb kept only the in-frame ones, dropping some. Among tens of thousands of clones listed, around 80% were seen once.

The TCR originated in a man in his 70s with non-small cell lung cancer. Sequencing used blood, obtained at baseline. The rearrangement joins TRBV6-5 to TRBJ1-5; D may be TRBD1 (5 bases). Here the CDR3 reads CASSPGTERNQPQHF. CDR3 in DNA: TGTGCCAGCAGCCCCGGGACGGAACGCAATCAGCCCCAGCATTTT.